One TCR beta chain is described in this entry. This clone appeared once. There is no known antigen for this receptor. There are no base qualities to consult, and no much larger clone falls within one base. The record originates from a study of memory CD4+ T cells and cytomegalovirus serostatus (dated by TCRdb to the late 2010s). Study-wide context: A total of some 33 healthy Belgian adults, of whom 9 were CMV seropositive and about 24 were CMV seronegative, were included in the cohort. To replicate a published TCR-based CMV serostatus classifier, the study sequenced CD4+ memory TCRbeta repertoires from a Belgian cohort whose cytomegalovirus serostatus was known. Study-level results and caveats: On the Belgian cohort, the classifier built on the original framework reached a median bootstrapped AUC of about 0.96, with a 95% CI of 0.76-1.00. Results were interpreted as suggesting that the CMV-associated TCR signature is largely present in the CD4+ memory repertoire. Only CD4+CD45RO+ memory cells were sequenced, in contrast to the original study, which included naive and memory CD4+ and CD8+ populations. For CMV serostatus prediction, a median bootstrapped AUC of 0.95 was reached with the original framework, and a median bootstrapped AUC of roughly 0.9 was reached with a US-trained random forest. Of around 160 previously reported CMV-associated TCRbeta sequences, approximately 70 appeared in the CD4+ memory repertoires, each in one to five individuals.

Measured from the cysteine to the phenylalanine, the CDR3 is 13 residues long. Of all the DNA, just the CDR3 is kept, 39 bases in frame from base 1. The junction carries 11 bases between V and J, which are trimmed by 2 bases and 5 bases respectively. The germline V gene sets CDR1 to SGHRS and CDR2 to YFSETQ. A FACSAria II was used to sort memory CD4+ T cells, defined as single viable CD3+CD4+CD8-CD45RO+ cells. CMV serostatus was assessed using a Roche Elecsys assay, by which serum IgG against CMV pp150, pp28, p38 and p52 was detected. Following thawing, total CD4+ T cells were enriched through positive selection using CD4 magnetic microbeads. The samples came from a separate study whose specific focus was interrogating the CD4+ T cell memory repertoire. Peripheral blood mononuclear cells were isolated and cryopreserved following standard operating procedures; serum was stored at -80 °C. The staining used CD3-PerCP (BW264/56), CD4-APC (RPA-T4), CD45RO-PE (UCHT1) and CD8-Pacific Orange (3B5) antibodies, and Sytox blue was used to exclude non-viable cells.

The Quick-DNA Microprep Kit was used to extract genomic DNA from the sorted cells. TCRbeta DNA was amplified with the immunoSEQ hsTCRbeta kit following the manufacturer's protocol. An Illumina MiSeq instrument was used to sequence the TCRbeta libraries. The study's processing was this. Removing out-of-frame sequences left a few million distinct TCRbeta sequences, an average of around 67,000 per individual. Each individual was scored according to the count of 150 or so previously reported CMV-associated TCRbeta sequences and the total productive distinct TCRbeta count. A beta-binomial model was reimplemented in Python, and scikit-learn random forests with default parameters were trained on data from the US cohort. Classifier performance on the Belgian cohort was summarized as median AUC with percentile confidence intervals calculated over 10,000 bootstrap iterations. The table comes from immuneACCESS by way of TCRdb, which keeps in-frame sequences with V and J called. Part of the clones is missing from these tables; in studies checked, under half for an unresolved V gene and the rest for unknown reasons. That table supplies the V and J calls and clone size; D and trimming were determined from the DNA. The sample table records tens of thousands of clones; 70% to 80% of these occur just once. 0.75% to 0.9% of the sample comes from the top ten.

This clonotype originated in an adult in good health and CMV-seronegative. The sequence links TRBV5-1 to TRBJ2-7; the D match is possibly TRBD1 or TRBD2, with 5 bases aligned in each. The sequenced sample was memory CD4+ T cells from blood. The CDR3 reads CASSFDGGDEQYF. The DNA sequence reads TGCGCCAGCAGCTTCGATGGGGGAGACGAGCAGTACTTC.